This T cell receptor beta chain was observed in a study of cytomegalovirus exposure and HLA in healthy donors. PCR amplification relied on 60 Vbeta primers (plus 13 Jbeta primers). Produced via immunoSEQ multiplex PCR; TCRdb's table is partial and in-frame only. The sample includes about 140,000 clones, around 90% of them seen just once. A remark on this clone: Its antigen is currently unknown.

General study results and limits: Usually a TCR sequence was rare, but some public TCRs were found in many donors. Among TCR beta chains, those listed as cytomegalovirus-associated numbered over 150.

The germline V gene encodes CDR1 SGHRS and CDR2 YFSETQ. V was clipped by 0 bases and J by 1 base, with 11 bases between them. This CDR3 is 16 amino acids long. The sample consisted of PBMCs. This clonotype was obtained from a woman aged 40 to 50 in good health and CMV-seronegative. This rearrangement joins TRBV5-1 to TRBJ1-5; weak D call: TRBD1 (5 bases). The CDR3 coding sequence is TGCGCCAGCAGCTTGGGAGTCAGGGAAAGCAATCAGCCCCAGCATTTT. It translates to CASSLGVRESNQPQHF.